The rows below give T cell receptor beta chains drawn from one sample of a study of cytomegalovirus exposure and HLA in healthy donors. Data came from immunoSEQ multiplex PCR; TCRdb stores just in-frame clones and leaves some out. The repertoire holds about 110,000 clones, roughly 72% seen once, with 7% to 8% in the top ten. Sequencing was performed on PBMCs. Receptor source: a man aged 30-40 years in good health and CMV-seronegative. Both conserved end residues are part of each CDR3. The order of the fields is J gene, D gene, V gene, clone size, CDR3 protein, CDR3 DNA. The D gene is left open where the match is weak. Expanded clones get a size class; other rows say once, few or many, or leave the size out.

TRBJ2-7,NA,TRBV7-2,few,CASGKQRTYEQYF,TGTGCCAGCGGAAAACAGCGGACCTACGAGCAGTACTTC
TRBJ2-7,TRBD1,TRBV6-5,few,CASSGQGANEQYF,TGTGCCAGCAGTGGACAGGGGGCCAACGAGCAGTACTTC
TRBJ1-2,NA,TRBV7-2,NA,CASSLGRTANYGYTF,TGTGCCAGCAGCTTAGGGAGGACGGCTAACTATGGCTACACCTTC
TRBJ2-1,TRBD1,TRBV5-8,NA,CASSLALDRDHNEQFF,TGTGCCAGCAGCTTGGCCCTAGACAGGGACCACAATGAGCAGTTCTTC
TRBJ2-7,TRBD1,TRBV5-4,NA,CASSPGTGVLYEQYF,TGTGCCAGCAGCCCAGGGACAGGGGTTCTCTACGAGCAGTACTTC
TRBJ2-7,NA,TRBV5-5,once,CASSSDRNSYEQYF,TGTGCCAGCAGCTCCGACAGAAACTCCTACGAGCAGTACTTC
TRBJ1-5,NA,TRBV19,NA,CASSIRGNQPQHF,TGTGCCAGTAGTATCAGGGGCAATCAGCCCCAGCATTTT
TRBJ2-1,TRBD2,TRBV2,NA,CASRGTSGYNEQFF,TGTGCCAGCAGAGGGACTAGCGGATACAATGAGCAGTTCTTC
TRBJ2-2,NA,TRBV6-1,NA,CASSDPIPGELFF,TGTGCCAGCAGTGACCCCATTCCCGGGGAGCTGTTTTTT
TRBJ1-2,NA,TRBV10-3,NA,CAISVQGTNGYTF,TGTGCCATCAGTGTCCAGGGCACCAATGGCTACACCTTC
TRBJ1-2,TRBD1,TRBV6-6,few,CASSYPQGAVYGYTF,TGTGCCAGCAGTTACCCGCAGGGGGCTGTCTATGGCTACACCTTC
TRBJ2-4,NA,TRBV11-2,NA,CASSFRHFLAKNIQYF,TGTGCCAGCAGCTTCCGACATTTTCTAGCCAAAAACATTCAGTACTTC
TRBJ1-4,NA,TRBV7-2,NA,CASSQTRRTNEKLFF,TGTGCCAGCAGCCAGACCCGGCGGACTAATGAAAAACTGTTTTTT
TRBJ2-7,NA,TRBV27,NA,CASSPIGGLSYEQYF,TGTGCCAGCAGTCCGATCGGGGGACTTTCCTACGAGCAGTACTTC